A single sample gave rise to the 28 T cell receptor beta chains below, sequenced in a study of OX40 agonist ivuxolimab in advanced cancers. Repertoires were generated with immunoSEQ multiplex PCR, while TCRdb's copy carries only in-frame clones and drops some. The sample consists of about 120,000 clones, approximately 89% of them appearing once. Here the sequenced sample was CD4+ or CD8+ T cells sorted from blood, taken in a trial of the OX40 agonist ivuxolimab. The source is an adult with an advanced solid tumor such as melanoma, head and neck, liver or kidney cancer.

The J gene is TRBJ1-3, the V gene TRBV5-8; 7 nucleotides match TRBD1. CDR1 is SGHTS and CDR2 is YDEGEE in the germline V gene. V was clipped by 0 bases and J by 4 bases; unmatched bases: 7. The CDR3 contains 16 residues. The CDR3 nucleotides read TGTGCCAGCAGCTTGGCGGTGACAGGGCTCGGAAACACCATATATTTT. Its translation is CASSLAVTGLGNTIYF.

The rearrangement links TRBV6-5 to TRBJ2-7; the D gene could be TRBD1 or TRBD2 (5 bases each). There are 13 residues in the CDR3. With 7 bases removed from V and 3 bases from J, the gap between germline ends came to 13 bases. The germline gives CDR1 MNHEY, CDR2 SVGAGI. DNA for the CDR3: TGTGCCAGCACCACTTCGGGACGCTACGAGCAGTACTTC. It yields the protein CASTTSGRYEQYF.

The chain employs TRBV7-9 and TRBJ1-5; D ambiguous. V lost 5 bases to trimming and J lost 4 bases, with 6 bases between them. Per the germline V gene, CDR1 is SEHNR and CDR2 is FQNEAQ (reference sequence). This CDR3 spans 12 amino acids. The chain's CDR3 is CASSPGNQPQHF. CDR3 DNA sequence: TGTGCCAGCAGCCCGGGGAATCAGCCCCAGCATTTT.

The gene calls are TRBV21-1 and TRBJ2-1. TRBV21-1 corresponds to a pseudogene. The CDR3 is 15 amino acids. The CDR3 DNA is TGTGCCAGCCCCGATAGACCTTTGACCTACAATGAGCAGTTCTTC. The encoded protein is CASPDRPLTYNEQFF.

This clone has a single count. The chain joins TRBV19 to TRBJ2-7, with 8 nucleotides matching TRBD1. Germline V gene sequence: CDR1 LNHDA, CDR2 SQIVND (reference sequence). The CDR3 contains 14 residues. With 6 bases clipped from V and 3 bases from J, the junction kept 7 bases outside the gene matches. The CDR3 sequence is CASRPSGQDYEQYF. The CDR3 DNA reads TGTGCCAGTAGGCCCTCGGGACAGGACTACGAGCAGTACTTC.

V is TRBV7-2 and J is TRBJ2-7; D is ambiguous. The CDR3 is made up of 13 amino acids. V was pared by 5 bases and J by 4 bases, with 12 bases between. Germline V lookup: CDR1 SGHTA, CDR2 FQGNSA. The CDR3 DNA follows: TGTGCCAGCAGCCTTATTAGGGCGTACGAGCAGTACTTC. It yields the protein CASSLIRAYEQYF.

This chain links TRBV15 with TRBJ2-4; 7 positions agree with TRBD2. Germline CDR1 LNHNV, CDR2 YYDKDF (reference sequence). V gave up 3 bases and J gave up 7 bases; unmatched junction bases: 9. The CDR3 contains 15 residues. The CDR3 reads CATSSHGGEGNIQYF. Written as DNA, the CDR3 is TGTGCCACCAGCAGCCACGGCGGGGAGGGTAACATTCAGTACTTC.

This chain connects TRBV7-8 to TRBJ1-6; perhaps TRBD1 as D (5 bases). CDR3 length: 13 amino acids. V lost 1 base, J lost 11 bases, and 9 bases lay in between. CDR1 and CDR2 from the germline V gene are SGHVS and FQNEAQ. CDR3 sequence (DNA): TGTGCCAGCAGCTTAGTAGACAGAACACCCCTCCACTTT. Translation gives CASSLVDRTPLHF.

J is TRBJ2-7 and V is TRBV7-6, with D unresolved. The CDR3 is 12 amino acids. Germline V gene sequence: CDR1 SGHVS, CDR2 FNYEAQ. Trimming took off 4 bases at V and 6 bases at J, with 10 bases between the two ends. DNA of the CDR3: TGTGCCAGCAGCTGGACCGTAGGCGAGCAGTACTTC. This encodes CASSWTVGEQYF.

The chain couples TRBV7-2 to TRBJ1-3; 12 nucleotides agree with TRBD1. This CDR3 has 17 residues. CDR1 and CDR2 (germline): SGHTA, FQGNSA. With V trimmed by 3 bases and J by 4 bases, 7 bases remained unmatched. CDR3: CASSFTGTGGVGNTIYF. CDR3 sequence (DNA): TGTGCCAGCAGCTTCACCGGGACAGGGGGCGTCGGAAACACCATATATTTT.

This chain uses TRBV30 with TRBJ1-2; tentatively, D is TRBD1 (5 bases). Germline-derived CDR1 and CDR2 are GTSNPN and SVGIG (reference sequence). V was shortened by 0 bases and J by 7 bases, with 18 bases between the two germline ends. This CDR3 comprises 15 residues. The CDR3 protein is CAWSVFPTGGSGYTF. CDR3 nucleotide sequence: TGTGCCTGGAGTGTATTTCCGACGGGGGGGAGTGGCTACACCTTC.

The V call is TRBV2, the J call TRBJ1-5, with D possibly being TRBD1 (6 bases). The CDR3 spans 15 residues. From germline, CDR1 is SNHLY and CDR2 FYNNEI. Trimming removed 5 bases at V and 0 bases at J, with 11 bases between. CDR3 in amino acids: CASSPDSLSNQPQHF. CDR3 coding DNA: TGTGCCAGCAGTCCGGACAGTCTTAGCAATCAGCCCCAGCATTTT. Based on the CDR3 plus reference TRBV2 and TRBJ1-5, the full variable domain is EPEVTQTPSHQVTQMGQEVILRCVPISNHLYFYWYRQILGQKVEFLVSFYNNEISEKSEIFDDQFSVERPDGSNFTLKIRSTKLEDSAMYFCASSPDSLSNQPQHFGDGTRLSIL.

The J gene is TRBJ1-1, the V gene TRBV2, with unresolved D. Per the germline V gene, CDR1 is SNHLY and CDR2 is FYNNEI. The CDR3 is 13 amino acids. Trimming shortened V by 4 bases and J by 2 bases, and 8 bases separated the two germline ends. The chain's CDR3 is CASSAGINTEAFF. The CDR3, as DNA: TGTGCCAGCAGTGCTGGGATCAACACTGAAGCTTTCTTT.

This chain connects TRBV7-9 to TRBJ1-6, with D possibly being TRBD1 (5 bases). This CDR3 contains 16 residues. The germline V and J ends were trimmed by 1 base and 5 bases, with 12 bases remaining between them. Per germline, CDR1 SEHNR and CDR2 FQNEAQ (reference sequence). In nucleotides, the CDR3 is TGTGCCAGCAGCTTAGGGCTAGGGGCGAATAATTCACCCCTCCACTTT. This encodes CASSLGLGANNSPLHF.

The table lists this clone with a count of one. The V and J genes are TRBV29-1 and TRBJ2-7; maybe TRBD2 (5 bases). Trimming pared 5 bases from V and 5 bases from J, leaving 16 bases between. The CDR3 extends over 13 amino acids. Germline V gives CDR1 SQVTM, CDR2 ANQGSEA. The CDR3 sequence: CSVYGINPHEQYF. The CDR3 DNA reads TGCAGCGTTTACGGGATCAACCCCCACGAGCAGTACTTC.

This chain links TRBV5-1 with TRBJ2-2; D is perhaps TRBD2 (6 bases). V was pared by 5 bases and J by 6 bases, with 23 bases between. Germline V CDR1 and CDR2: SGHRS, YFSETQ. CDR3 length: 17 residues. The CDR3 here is CASRIGQGGTSAGELFF. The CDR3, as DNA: TGCGCCAGCAGAATTGGTCAGGGAGGCACTTCTGCCGGGGAGCTGTTTTTT.

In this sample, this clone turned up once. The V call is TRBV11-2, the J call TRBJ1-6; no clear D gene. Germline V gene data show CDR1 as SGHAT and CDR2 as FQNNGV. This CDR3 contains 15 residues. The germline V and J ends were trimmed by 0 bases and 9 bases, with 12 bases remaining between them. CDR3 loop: CASSLEPTGISPLHF. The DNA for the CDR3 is TGTGCCAGCAGCTTAGAACCAACGGGGATTTCACCCCTCCACTTT.

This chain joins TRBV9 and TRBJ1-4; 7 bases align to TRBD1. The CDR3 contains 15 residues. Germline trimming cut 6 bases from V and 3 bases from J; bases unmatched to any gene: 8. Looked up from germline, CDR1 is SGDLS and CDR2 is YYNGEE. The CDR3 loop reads CASNRGGTANEKLFF. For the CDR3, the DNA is TGTGCCAGCAACAGAGGGGGGACAGCTAATGAAAAACTGTTTTTT.

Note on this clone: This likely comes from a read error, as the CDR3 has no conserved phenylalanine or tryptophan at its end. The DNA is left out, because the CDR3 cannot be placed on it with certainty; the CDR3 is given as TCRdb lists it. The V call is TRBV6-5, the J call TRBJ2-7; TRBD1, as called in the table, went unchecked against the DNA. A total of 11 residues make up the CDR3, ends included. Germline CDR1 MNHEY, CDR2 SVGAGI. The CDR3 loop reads CASSYQGHPYI.

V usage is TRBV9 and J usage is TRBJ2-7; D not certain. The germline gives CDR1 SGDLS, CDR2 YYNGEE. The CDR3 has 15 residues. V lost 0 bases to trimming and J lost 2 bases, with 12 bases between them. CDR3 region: CASSVEAHPAYEQYF. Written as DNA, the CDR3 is TGTGCCAGCAGCGTAGAGGCACATCCGGCCTACGAGCAGTACTTC.

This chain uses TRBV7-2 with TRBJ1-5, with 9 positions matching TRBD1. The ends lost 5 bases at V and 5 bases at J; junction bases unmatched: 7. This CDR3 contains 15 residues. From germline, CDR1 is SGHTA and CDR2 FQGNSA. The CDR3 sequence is CASSRDGQGYQPQHF. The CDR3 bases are TGTGCCAGCAGCCGAGACGGACAGGGGTATCAGCCCCAGCATTTT.

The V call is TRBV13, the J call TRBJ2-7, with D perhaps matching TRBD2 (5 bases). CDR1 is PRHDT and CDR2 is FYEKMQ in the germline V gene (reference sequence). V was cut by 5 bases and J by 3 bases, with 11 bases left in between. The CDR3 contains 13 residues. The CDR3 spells CASSPPAVYEQYF. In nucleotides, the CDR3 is TGTGCCAGCAGCCCCCCAGCGGTCTACGAGCAGTACTTC.

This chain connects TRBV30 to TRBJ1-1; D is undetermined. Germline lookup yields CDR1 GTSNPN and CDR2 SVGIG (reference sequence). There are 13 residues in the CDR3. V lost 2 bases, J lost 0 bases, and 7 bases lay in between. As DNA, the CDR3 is TGTGCCTGGAGTTCAGAGATGAACACTGAAGCTTTCTTT. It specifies CAWSSEMNTEAFF.

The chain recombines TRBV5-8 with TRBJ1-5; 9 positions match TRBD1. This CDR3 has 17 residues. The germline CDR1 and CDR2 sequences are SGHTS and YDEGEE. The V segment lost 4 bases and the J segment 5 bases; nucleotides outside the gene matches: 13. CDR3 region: CASSPSPDRGGYQPQHF. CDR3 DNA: TGTGCCAGCAGCCCCTCCCCGGACAGGGGAGGATATCAGCCCCAGCATTTT.

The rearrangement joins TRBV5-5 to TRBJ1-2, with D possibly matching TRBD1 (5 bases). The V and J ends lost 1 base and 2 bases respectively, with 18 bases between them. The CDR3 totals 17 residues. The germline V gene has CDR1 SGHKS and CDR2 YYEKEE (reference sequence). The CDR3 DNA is TGTGCCAGCAGCTTGTATTTTCGACCGACAGCGAACTATGGCTACACCTTC. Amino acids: CASSLYFRPTANYGYTF.

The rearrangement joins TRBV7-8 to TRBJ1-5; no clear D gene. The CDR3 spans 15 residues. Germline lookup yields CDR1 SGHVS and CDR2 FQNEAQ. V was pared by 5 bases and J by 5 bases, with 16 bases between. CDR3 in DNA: TGTGCCAGCAGCCCCGGGGTATCTCGGGATCAGCCCCAGCATTTT. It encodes CASSPGVSRDQPQHF.

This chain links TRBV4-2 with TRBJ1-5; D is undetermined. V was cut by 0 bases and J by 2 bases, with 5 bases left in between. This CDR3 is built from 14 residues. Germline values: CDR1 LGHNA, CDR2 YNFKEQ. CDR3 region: CASSQDWGNQPQHF. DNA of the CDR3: TGTGCCAGCAGCCAAGATTGGGGCAATCAGCCCCAGCATTTT.

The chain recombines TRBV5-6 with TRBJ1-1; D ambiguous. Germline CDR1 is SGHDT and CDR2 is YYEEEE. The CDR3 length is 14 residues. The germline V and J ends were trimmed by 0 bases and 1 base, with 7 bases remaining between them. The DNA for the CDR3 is TGTGCCAGCAGCTTGGGACGGAGGAACACTGAAGCTTTCTTT. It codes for CASSLGRRNTEAFF.